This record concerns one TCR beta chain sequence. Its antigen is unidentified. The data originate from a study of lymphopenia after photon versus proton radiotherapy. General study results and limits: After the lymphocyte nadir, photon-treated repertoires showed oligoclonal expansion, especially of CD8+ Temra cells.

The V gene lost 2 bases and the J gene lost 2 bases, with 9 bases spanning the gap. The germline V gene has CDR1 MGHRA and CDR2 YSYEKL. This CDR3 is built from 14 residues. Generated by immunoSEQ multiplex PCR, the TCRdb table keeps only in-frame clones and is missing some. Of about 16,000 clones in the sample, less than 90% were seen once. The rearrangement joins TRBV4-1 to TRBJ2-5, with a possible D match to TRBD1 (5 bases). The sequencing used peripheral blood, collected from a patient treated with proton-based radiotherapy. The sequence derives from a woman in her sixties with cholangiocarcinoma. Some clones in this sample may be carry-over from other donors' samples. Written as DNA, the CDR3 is TGCGCCAGCAGCCAATTCCAGGGACAAGAGACCCAGTACTTC. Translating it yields CASSQFQGQETQYF.